These 27 T cell receptor beta chains came from one sample sequenced in a study of breast tumors, draining lymph nodes, adjacent tissues. MiXCR was run by TCRdb on the multiplex PCR reads, yielding one entry per CDR3 protein. The table includes 45,000 to 65,000 distinct CDR3 sequences, around 45% detected once. Source material: breast tumor tissue. The receptors here all came from a female donor with breast cancer. Some clones in this sample may be carry-over from other donors' samples.

This clonotype was picked up one time. The chain has TRBV7-3 and TRBJ2-3; the match to TRBD2 covers 11 bases. Germline V gives CDR1 SGHTA, CDR2 FQGTGA. J lost 3 bases, V lost 2 bases, and 4 bases had no gene match. This CDR3 comprises 16 residues. CDR3 loop: CASSLGTSGLTDTQYF. Here the CDR3 DNA reads TGTGCCAGCAGCTTAGGGACTAGCGGTTTAACAGATACGCAGTATTTT.

This clonotype was seen repeatedly, ten times or more. A much larger clone sits a single nucleotide away, making a read error possible. This chain joins TRBV12-5 and TRBJ2-5; 7 bases line up with TRBD2. In germline, CDR1 is LGHNT, CDR2 FRNRAP. The V and J ends lost 3 bases and 7 bases, in that order; junction bases with no gene match: 14. The CDR3 is 16 residues long. CDR3 protein: CASGFGPAGTRGTQYF. CDR3 in DNA: TGTGCTAGTGGTTTCGGACCAGCGGGGACCCGAGGGACCCAGTACTTC. Full variable domain (missing parts from reference TRBV12-5 and TRBJ2-5): DARVTQTPRHKVTEMGQEVTMRCQPILGHNTVFWYRQTMMQGLELLAYFRNRAPLDDSGMPKDRFSAEMPDATLATLKIQPSEPRDSAVYFCASGFGPAGTRGTQYFGPGTRLLVL.

In its sample, this clonotype was seen many times. The V and J genes are TRBV9 and TRBJ2-1; 9 bases agree with TRBD1. CDR1 SGDLS and CDR2 YYNGEE come from the germline V gene. This CDR3 spans 14 amino acids. The V and J ends lost 2 bases and 5 bases, in that order; junction bases with no gene match: 2. The CDR3 sequence: CASSVRTGDNEQFF. CDR3 in DNA: TGTGCCAGCAGCGTTAGGACAGGGGACAATGAGCAGTTCTTC.

A few counts support this clonotype. The chain uses TRBV14 and TRBJ1-6; D remains ambiguous. The ends were cut back, 5 bases at V and 13 bases at J, with 15 bases in the middle. The V gene's germline CDR1 is SGHDN and CDR2 FVKESK. The CDR3 covers 13 residues. Here the CDR3 reads CASSADFFFPLHF. CDR3 DNA: TGTGCCAGCAGCGCGGATTTCTTTTTCCCCCTCCACTTT.

This clonotype was seen at least ten times. The genes are TRBV6-2 or TRBV6-3 and TRBJ1-5; a weak D match, TRBD1 (5 bases). Per the germline V gene, CDR1 is MNHEY and CDR2 is SVGEGT. V lost 6 bases and J 5 bases, leaving 14 bases between the germline ends. This CDR3 has 14 residues. CDR3 region: CASRGTSVYQPQHF. CDR3 sequence (DNA): TGTGCCAGCAGGGGGACCTCCGTCTATCAGCCCCAGCATTTT.

In its sample, this clonotype was seen many times. The rearrangement joins TRBV19 to TRBJ2-1; TRBD1 matches at 9 bases. CDR3 length: 14 residues. The germline V gene encodes CDR1 LNHDA and CDR2 SQIVND (reference sequence). The junction had 8 bases not matched to a gene; V was cut back by 5 bases and J by 9 bases. The CDR3 DNA is TGTGCCAGTAGTTCCGGGACAGGGAATGGTGAGCAGTTCTTC. It yields the protein CASSSGTGNGEQFF.

About this clonotype itself: A much bigger clone sits one base away, suggesting this may be a read error. The genes are TRBV3-1 and TRBJ1-5, with D unclear. The V end was cut by 4 bases, the J end by 7 bases, with 14 bases between. This CDR3 contains 14 residues. Germline CDR1 LGHDT, CDR2 YNNKEL (reference sequence). CDR3 in DNA: TGTGCCAGCAGCCGAGGTCAAGGTGGCCAGCCCCAGCATTTT. The encoded protein is CASSRGQGGQPQHF. Full variable domain (missing parts from reference TRBV3-1 and TRBJ1-5): DTAVSQTPKYLVTQMGNDKSIKCEQNLGHDTMYWYKQDSKKFLKIMFSYNNKELIINETVPNRFSPKSPDKAHLNLHINSLELGDSAVYFCASSRGQGGQPQHFGDGTRLSIL.

As for this clonotype: One junction end does not reproduce the germline sequence, and a read error may be involved. J is TRBJ1-6 and V is TRBV15; 8 positions match TRBD1. Germline-derived CDR1 and CDR2 are LNHNV and YYDKDF (reference sequence). The CDR3 totals 17 residues. CDR3 residues: CAASSAQGVLADSPLHF. In DNA, the CDR3 is TGTGCCGCCAGCAGCGCACAGGGGGTACTGGCGGATTCACCCCTCCACTTT. Full variable domain (outside the CDR3, taken from reference TRBV15 and TRBJ1-6): DAMVIQNPRYQVTQFGKPVTLSCSQTLNHNVMYWYQQKSSQAPKLLFHYYDKDFNNEADTPDNFQSRRPNTSFCFLDIRSPGLGDTAMYLCAASSAQGVLADSPLHFGNGTRLTVT.

The V call is TRBV19, the J call TRBJ2-3, with TRBD2 identical over 15 bases. V gave up 4 bases and J gave up 0 bases; unmatched junction bases: 5. Germline V gene lookup returns CDR1 LNHDA and CDR2 SQIVND (reference sequence). The CDR3 contains 18 residues. Here the CDR3 DNA reads TGTGCCAGTAGTACCGGACTAGCGGGAGGGGCTAGCACAGATACGCAGTATTTT. This sequence encodes CASSTGLAGGASTDTQYF.

Concerning this clonotype itself: The germline gene is not matched at one end of the junction; a read error may be the cause. This sequence joins TRBV14 and TRBJ2-6; 8 bases match TRBD1. Germline V gene lookup returns CDR1 SGHDN and CDR2 FVKESK. This CDR3 region has 17 residues. The CDR3 nucleotides are TGTGCCAGCAGCCTCCTACAGGGGGAGGCTGGGGCCAACGCCCTGACTTTC. Its translation: CASSLLQGEAGANALTF.

Many counts were recorded for this clonotype. The chain joins TRBV20-1 to TRBJ2-3; D not certain. Germline CDR1 is DFQATT and CDR2 is SNEGSKA (reference sequence). CDR3 length: 11 amino acids. V was trimmed by 6 bases and J by 7 bases, leaving 11 bases between them. DNA for the CDR3: TGCAGTGCCTCCGACCGAAATACGCAGTATTTT. It is translated as CSASDRNTQYF.

With regard to this clonotype: Compared with germline, one end of the junction differs, possibly owing to a read error. The chain carries TRBV7-2 and TRBJ2-5; 11 nucleotides align to TRBD2. In germline, CDR1 is SGHTA, CDR2 FQGNSA. The CDR3 totals 15 residues. Here the CDR3 reads CASSPTSGAQEAQHF. The CDR3 bases are TGTGCCAGCAGCCCGACTAGCGGGGCCCAAGAGGCCCAGCACTTC.

At least ten counts were recorded for this clonotype. This sequence joins TRBV10-3 and TRBJ2-2; the D is unclear. V gave up 3 bases and J gave up 7 bases, with 18 bases separating them. The CDR3 has 16 residues. CDR1 ENHRY and CDR2 SYGVKD come from the germline V gene. CDR3 loop: CAISDRRYASGGELFF. CDR3 bases: TGTGCCATCAGTGATCGGCGTTACGCCAGTGGCGGGGAGCTGTTTTTT.

Notes on this clonotype: The junction departs from germline at one end; a sequencing error may be responsible. The chain is built from TRBV19 and TRBJ2-5; the D gene is possibly TRBD1 (6 bases). From germline, CDR1 is LNHDA and CDR2 SQIVND (reference sequence). The CDR3 is 17 amino acids. The CDR3 protein is CAGSTNYHSQGRETQYF. The CDR3 coding sequence is TGTGCCGGTAGTACAAACTACCATTCGCAGGGGAGAGAGACCCAGTACTTC. Drawing the rest from reference TRBV19 and TRBJ2-5, the complete variable domain is DGGITQSPKYLFRKEGQNVTLSCEQNLNHDAMYWYRQDPGQGLRLIYYSQIVNDFQKGDIAEGYSVSREKKESFPLTVTSAQKNPTAFYLCAGSTNYHSQGRETQYFGPGTRLLVL.

This sequence joins TRBV29-1 and TRBJ1-3; no clear D. Trimming stripped 2 bases from V and 0 bases from J, with 5 bases between. This CDR3 comprises 13 residues. Germline V gene lookup returns CDR1 SQVTM and CDR2 ANQGSEA. The CDR3 protein is CSVEKGSGNTIYF. CDR3 DNA sequence: TGCAGCGTTGAAAAGGGCTCTGGAAACACCATATATTTT.

The chain couples TRBV20-1 to TRBJ2-5; weak D call: TRBD1 (5 bases). The DNA end is more similar to TRBJ1-1, so the J call may be wrong. CDR3 length: 14 amino acids. The germline CDR1 and CDR2 sequences are DFQATT and SNEGSKA (reference sequence). The CDR3 region is CSAGYRGGSTEAFF. The CDR3 coding sequence is TGCAGTGCTGGATATCGGGGGGGGAGCACTGAAGCTTTCTTT.

At least ten counts were recorded for this clonotype. CDR3 in DNA: TGTGCCACCAGCAGATCATCCAGTTTTTACACCTTC. Translation: CATSRSSSFYTF. V and J are TRBV15 and TRBJ1-2; D uncertain. The germline CDR1 and CDR2 sequences are LNHNV and YYDKDF (reference sequence). Trimming stripped 2 bases from V and 11 bases from J, with 12 bases between. The CDR3 is made up of 12 amino acids. The full variable domain, completed using reference TRBV15 and TRBJ1-2, is DAMVIQNPRYQVTQFGKPVTLSCSQTLNHNVMYWYQQKSSQAPKLLFHYYDKDFNNEADTPDNFQSRRPNTSFCFLDIRSPGLGDTAMYLCATSRSSSFYTFGSGTRLTVV.

As concerns this clonotype: The junction shows a germline mismatch at one end, possibly a read error. The V gene is TRBV20-1, the J gene TRBJ1-3, with a possible D match to TRBD1 (5 bases). There are 13 residues in the CDR3. The germline V gene encodes CDR1 DFQATT and CDR2 SNEGSKA (reference sequence). Here the CDR3 reads CSARRGPGNTMNF. CDR3 sequence (DNA): TGCAGTGCCCGGCGGGGCCCTGGAAACACCATGAATTTT.

Notes on this clonotype: The CDR3 does not end in the conserved phenylalanine or tryptophan, so this is likely a read error. The DNA is omitted, as the CDR3 cannot be located on it reliably, and the CDR3 follows TCRdb's listing. The chain uses TRBV2 and TRBJ1-4. The germline V gene encodes CDR1 SNHLY and CDR2 FYNNEI. The CDR3 length is 12 residues, termini included. The CDR3 reads CASSVSGRKLSL.

Comment on this clonotype: The final CDR3 position lacks the conserved phenylalanine or tryptophan, pointing to a likely read error. This chain uses TRBV2 with TRBJ1-6; D possibly corresponds to TRBD1 (6 bases). The CDR3 spans 13 residues. V dropped 10 bases and J dropped 7 bases, with 14 bases sitting between them. CDR1 is SNHLY and CDR2 is FYNNEI in the germline V gene. The CDR3 protein is CANRRQVNSPLHL. The CDR3 region has the DNA TGTGCCAACAGGCGACAGGTCAATTCACCCCTCCACCTT.

The genes are TRBV7-9 and TRBJ2-5; tentatively, D is TRBD1 or TRBD2 (6 bases each). The ends were cut back, 7 bases at V and 5 bases at J, with 14 bases in the middle. Germline V gene lookup returns CDR1 SEHNR and CDR2 FQNEAQ (reference sequence). This CDR3 spans 13 amino acids. CDR3 protein: CASNRDSWETQYF. CDR3 nucleotides: TGTGCCAGCAACAGGGACTCTTGGGAGACCCAGTACTTC.

The sample holds many counts of this clonotype. The J gene is TRBJ2-7, the V gene TRBV6-1, with D perhaps TRBD1 (5 bases). The CDR3 is made up of 16 amino acids. Germline V gene lookup returns CDR1 MNHNS and CDR2 SASEGT. With 4 bases removed from V and 4 bases from J, the gap between germline ends came to 20 bases. The CDR3 loop is CASSVRARGRGYEQYF. In DNA, the CDR3 is TGTGCCAGCAGTGTCCGGGCCCGAGGTAGGGGATACGAGCAGTACTTC.

The chain carries TRBV29-1 and TRBJ2-7; the D gene is possibly TRBD2 (6 bases). The CDR3 has 19 residues. CDR1 and CDR2 (germline): SQVTM, ANQGSEA. The ends were cut back, 3 bases at V and 6 bases at J, with 33 bases in the middle. CDR3 in DNA: TGCAGCGTTGAGCGGTCTAGAGGGAGCCAAAGGAGGGGTATGGGCGAGCAGTACTTC. The encoded protein is CSVERSRGSQRRGMGEQYF.

This clonotype was seen at least ten times. This chain connects TRBV5-1 to TRBJ2-3; TRBD1 is a possible D gene (6 bases). Trimming took off 2 bases at V and 0 bases at J, with 16 bases between the two ends. Germline V CDR1 and CDR2: SGHRS, YFSETQ. The CDR3 runs 17 residues. CDR3 bases: TGCGCCAGCAGCTTCTTGCCAGGGGCCCGAAGCACAGATACGCAGTATTTT. Its protein product is CASSFLPGARSTDTQYF.

This clonotype was observed at least ten times. The V call is TRBV5-8, the J call TRBJ2-2; a weak D match, TRBD2 (5 bases). This CDR3 comprises 12 residues. Deletions cut 4 bases from V and 5 bases from J, with 6 bases between. Germline V CDR1 and CDR2: SGHTS, YDEGEE. The CDR3 here is CASSPGTGELFF. For the CDR3, the DNA is TGTGCCAGCAGCCCGGGGACCGGGGAGCTGTTTTTT.

There are many counts of this clonotype. The rearrangement joins TRBV7-8 to TRBJ1-5, with TRBD1 matching over 7 bases. CDR1 is SGHVS and CDR2 is FQNEAQ in the germline V gene. The CDR3 runs to 14 residues. Unmatched junction bases numbered 3, after V lost 5 bases and J lost 2 bases. The CDR3 loop is CASSRGQGNQPQHF. CDR3 DNA sequence: TGTGCCAGCAGCAGGGGGCAGGGCAATCAGCCCCAGCATTTT.

Many counts were recorded for this clonotype. The J gene is TRBJ2-1, the V gene TRBV7-8; D remains unclear. The CDR3 covers 18 residues. V gave up 1 base and J gave up 8 bases, with 24 bases separating them. CDR1 and CDR2 (germline): SGHVS, FQNEAQ. The CDR3 sequence: CASSLGSLGPRKIDEQFF. The CDR3 region has the DNA TGTGCCAGCAGCTTAGGCTCGTTAGGCCCCCGTAAGATCGATGAGCAGTTCTTC.